The rows below give T cell receptor beta chains drawn from one sample of a study of blood T cell repertoires in COVID-19. TCRdb keeps only in-frame clones here, not all; method: immunoSEQ multiplex PCR. The sample shows approximately 94,000 clones, about 84% of them seen only once. The specimen sequenced was peripheral blood. The source is a human donor in a cohort sampled during active COVID-19. CDR3s include the opening cysteine and the closing phenylalanine or tryptophan. Fields, in order: V gene, J gene, D gene, clone size, CDR3 DNA, CDR3 protein. The D gene is left open where the match is weak. Where a row states a size, it is once, few, many or the class of an expanded clone; other rows omit it.

TRBV29-1	TRBJ2-3	TRBD1	.	TGCAGCGTTAAGAGGGACAGGGGCACAGATACGCAGTATTTT	CSVKRDRGTDTQYF
TRBV28	TRBJ2-2	TRBD1	.	TGTGCCAGCAGTCAACAGGGGGACAACACCGGGGAGCTGTTTTTT	CASSQQGDNTGELFF
TRBV19	TRBJ1-1	.	.	TGTGCCAGTAGACTCGAGGGTATGGTGAACACTGAAGCTTTCTTT	CASRLEGMVNTEAFF
TRBV9	TRBJ1-3	.	.	TGTGCCAGCAACCCGGGGGATGGAAGCTCTGGAAACACCATATATTTT	CASNPGDGSSGNTIYF
TRBV7-6	TRBJ1-5	.	.	TGTGCCAGCAGCCCGCAGGGTACGGGCAATCAGCCCCAGCATTTT	CASSPQGTGNQPQHF
TRBV5-1	TRBJ1-1	TRBD1	.	TGCGCCAGCAGCTTGTGGGGTACAGGACAGGGTGACACTGAAGCTTTCTTT	CASSLWGTGQGDTEAFF
TRBV6-5	TRBJ2-1	TRBD2	few	TGTGCCAGCAGTTACCCGACTAGCGGGGGTTGGAATGAGCAGTTCTTC	CASSYPTSGGWNEQFF
TRBV5-1	TRBJ1-2	TRBD1	.	TGCGCCAGCAGCCAAGACACGACAGGGGGCGGCTATGGCTACACCTTC	CASSQDTTGGGYGYTF
TRBV9	TRBJ2-3	TRBD2	once	TGTGCCAGCAGCGTGATAGCGGGAGTGGCAGATACGCAGTATTTT	CASSVIAGVADTQYF
TRBV19	TRBJ1-2	.	.	TGTGCCAGTAGTAGGGGGGGCTATGGCTACACCTTC	CASSRGGYGYTF
TRBV7-2	TRBJ2-7	TRBD2	.	TGTGCCAGCAGCTCCCCCGAAATAGCGGGGGTTGGCGAGCAGTACTTC	CASSSPEIAGVGEQYF
TRBV5-6	TRBJ2-7	.	.	TGTGCCAGCAGCCAGGTAGATGGGGCTCCCTACGAGCAGTACTTC	CASSQVDGAPYEQYF
TRBV7-3	TRBJ2-2	.	few	TGTGCCAGCAGCTTAGGTGCGCCGGCGAACACCGGGGAGCTGTTTTTT	CASSLGAPANTGELFF
TRBV6-5	TRBJ2-7	TRBD2	.	TGTGCCAGCAGGACTAGCGGCTCCTACGAGCAGTACTTC	CASRTSGSYEQYF
TRBV7-9	TRBJ2-1	.	.	TGTGCCAGCAGCCGCCGCGGCTCCTACAATGAGCAGTTCTTC	CASSRRGSYNEQFF
TRBV7-3	TRBJ1-1	.	.	TGTGCCAGCAGCCCAGGTATGAACACTGAAGCTTTCTTT	CASSPGMNTEAFF
TRBV6-5	TRBJ1-3	.	.	TGTGCCAGCACCCGGGACTCCCGGAATGGAAACACCATATATTTT	CASTRDSRNGNTIYF
TRBV6-5	TRBJ1-2	TRBD1	.	TGTGCCAGCAGTTATGGGGACAGGGGGATCTATGGCTACACCTTC	CASSYGDRGIYGYTF
TRBV7-9	TRBJ2-3	.	.	TGTGCCAGCACCCAAGGGGGGCTTGGCACAGATACGCAGTATTTT	CASTQGGLGTDTQYF
TRBV4-1	TRBJ2-5	TRBD2	.	TGCGCCAGCAGCCAAGGGGCGACCGGGGGGGCGAGGGAGACCCAGTACTTC	CASSQGATGGARETQYF
TRBV4-2	TRBJ1-5	TRBD1	.	TGTGCCAGCAGCCAAGAGGGACAGGGGATACCTAGCAATCAGCCCCAGCATTTT	CASSQEGQGIPSNQPQHF
TRBV7-9	TRBJ2-3	TRBD2	.	TGTGCCAGCGAGATCCCGGGACTAGCGGGAGGGAGCACAGATACGCAGTATTTT	CASEIPGLAGGSTDTQYF
TRBV6-1	TRBJ1-1	TRBD1	.	TGTGCCAGCAGTGAACCGGCAGGGGGCTTGACTGAAGCTTTCTTT	CASSEPAGGLTEAFF
TRBV7-2	TRBJ2-1	TRBD2	.	TGTGCCAGCAGCCGCAGCGGGGGGGCCGATTACAATGAGCAGTTCTTC	CASSRSGGADYNEQFF
TRBV12-3/TRBV12-4	TRBJ1-5	.	.	TGTGCCAGCAGTTTCGGCAGGGATCAGCCCCAGCATTTT	CASSFGRDQPQHF
TRBV19	TRBJ1-4	TRBD1	.	TGTGCCAGTAGGGATTCAGGGGGCAGAGAAAAACTGTTTTTT	CASRDSGGREKLFF
TRBV5-3	TRBJ1-5	.	.	TGTGCCAGATTGTACGAAGCGAAGGTCAACTTTGAGGATCAGCCCCAGCATTTT	CARLYEAKVNFEDQPQHF
TRBV9	TRBJ2-5	TRBD1	once	TGTGCCAGCAGACCTCCCGGGACAGGGGGCGCCGAGACCCAGTACTTC	CASRPPGTGGAETQYF
TRBV19	TRBJ1-2	.	.	TGTGCCAGTAGTCTAAGACAGGAGAGTAACTATGGCTACACCTTC	CASSLRQESNYGYTF
TRBV19	TRBJ1-1	.	.	TGTGCCAGTAGAGGGGAAGGCTCCTTCACTACTGAAGCTTTCTTT	CASRGEGSFTTEAFF
TRBV6-6	TRBJ1-5	.	few	TGTGCCAGCAGTTACAGCAGGGGTCAGCCCCAGCATTTT	CASSYSRGQPQHF
TRBV12-5	TRBJ1-1	.	.	TGTGCTAGTGGTTTGACTAGAGGCCCCCAACAGGGAACAAACACTGAAGCTTTCTTT	CASGLTRGPQQGTNTEAFF
TRBV20-1	TRBJ1-1	TRBD1	.	TGCAGCTCCGAAACAGGGGCTGAAGCTTTCTTT	CSSETGAEAFF
TRBV7-2	TRBJ1-1	.	.	TGTGCCAGCAGCCCTACCTTTGGAGGACTCCTAGCTTTCTTT	CASSPTFGGLLAFF
TRBV19	TRBJ1-3	.	.	TGTGCCACCGACAGTGGAAACGGAAACACCATATATTTT	CATDSGNGNTIYF
TRBV18	TRBJ1-2	TRBD1	.	TGTGCCAGCTCACCCGGACAGGGGAGCTTTTCTGGCTACACCTTC	CASSPGQGSFSGYTF
TRBV19	TRBJ2-7	.	.	TGTGCCAGTAGTTTCCGGGGTGGGGACGAGCAGTACTTC	CASSFRGGDEQYF
TRBV10-3	TRBJ2-1	.	.	TGTGCCACCGCGGACTACTCTTACAATGAGCAGTTCTTC	CATADYSYNEQFF
TRBV19	TRBJ1-2	.	.	TGTGCCAGTAGCCCATCGGGGGAAGTGGCTGGCTACACCTTC	CASSPSGEVAGYTF
TRBV11-2	TRBJ1-5	.	.	TGTGCCAGCAGCTTCGAGTCTGGGCCCCAGCATTTT	CASSFESGPQHF
TRBV7-8	TRBJ1-2	TRBD1	.	TGTGCCAGCAGCCCGCCACCGACAGGGCGCCATGGCTACACCTTC	CASSPPPTGRHGYTF
TRBV5-4	TRBJ2-7	TRBD2	.	TGTGCCAGCAGCTTGGCTAGCGGGGTGAGCTCCTACGAGCAGTACTTC	CASSLASGVSSYEQYF
TRBV18	TRBJ2-2	TRBD2	.	TGTGCCAGCTCAGAAGGACTAGCGGGAGATACCGGGGAGCTGTTTTTT	CASSEGLAGDTGELFF
TRBV9	TRBJ1-1	.	.	TGTGCCAGCAGCGTAGGGGCGAACACTGAAGCTTTCTTT	CASSVGANTEAFF
TRBV11-3	TRBJ2-2	.	.	TGTGCCAGCAGCTTAGAACCAAGCCCGGTCGGGGAGCTGTTTTTT	CASSLEPSPVGELFF
TRBV6-1	TRBJ2-1	.	once	TGTGCCAGCAGTGAATCGGACAGCTCCTACAATGAGCAGTTCTTC	CASSESDSSYNEQFF
TRBV9	TRBJ2-4	.	once	TGTGCCAGCAGCTCACAAGCAGGTGGGAACATTCAGTACTTC	CASSSQAGGNIQYF